A selection of T cell receptor beta chains follows, all from one sample in a study of blood T cell repertoires in COVID-19. Produced via immunoSEQ multiplex PCR; TCRdb's table is partial and in-frame only. The data contain fewer than 150,000 clones, 90% of them singletons. Sequencing was carried out using peripheral blood. The receptors were gathered from a woman in her forties or fifties with acute or convalescent COVID-19. Each CDR3 is given with its conserved first and last residue. Fields, in order: V gene, CDR3 protein.

v_gene: TRBV7-3; CDR3aa: CASSRNGHMNTEAFF
v_gene: TRBV2; CDR3aa: CADEGYGYTF
v_gene: TRBV2; CDR3aa: CASSGNSADTQYF
v_gene: TRBV11-2; CDR3aa: CASSNYHADYGYTF
v_gene: TRBV25-1; CDR3aa: CASSSRGTYGYTF
v_gene: TRBV13; CDR3aa: CASSYAGQATNSPLHF
v_gene: TRBV19; CDR3aa: CASSHTGTSENIQYF
v_gene: TRBV4-1; CDR3aa: CASSQARTGYNEQFF
v_gene: TRBV3-1/TRBV3-2; CDR3aa: CASTPWGVNSPLHF
v_gene: TRBV4-3; CDR3aa: CASSPSRQGLTYEQYF
v_gene: TRBV2; CDR3aa: CASGREGLQPQHF
v_gene: TRBV5-1; CDR3aa: CASSLEALRGGYTF
v_gene: TRBV7-9; CDR3aa: CASSLVYSGANVLTF
v_gene: TRBV5-1; CDR3aa: CASSLAGLQQYF
v_gene: TRBV4-3; CDR3aa: CASSQDQWGRERVYNEQFF
v_gene: TRBV5-1; CDR3aa: CASSAGRNTEAFF
v_gene: TRBV18; CDR3aa: CASSPVHRGADYGYTF
v_gene: TRBV5-5; CDR3aa: CASSWGRTNTGELFF
v_gene: TRBV6-5; CDR3aa: CASSYGDALATQYF
v_gene: TRBV18; CDR3aa: CASSPSTGDNQPQHF
v_gene: TRBV5-1; CDR3aa: CASSFLDLDWKTEAFF
v_gene: TRBV2; CDR3aa: CASSLTSGAYNEQFF
v_gene: TRBV6-6; CDR3aa: CASSYEQVMNTEAFF